The 16 T cell receptor beta chains presented below share a single source sample, sequenced in a study of T cell responses to AZD1222 COVID-19 vaccine. Repertoires were generated with immunoSEQ multiplex PCR, while TCRdb's copy carries only in-frame clones and drops some. The sample has about 120,000 clones, around 90% seen once; the top ten hold about 4.4%. Source: peripheral blood, taken on day 0 of MenACWY control vaccination. These receptors were obtained from an adult in good health.

The V and J genes are TRBV5-4 and TRBJ2-3; 11 bases agree with TRBD2. With 0 bases clipped from V and 0 bases from J, the junction kept 6 bases outside the gene matches. Germline CDR1 reads SGHNT; CDR2 reads YYREEE (reference sequence). The CDR3 consists of 18 residues. In nucleotides, the CDR3 is TGTGCCAGCAGCTTGGGTCTAGCGGGAGGAGCTAGCACAGATACGCAGTATTTT. Encoded protein: CASSLGLAGGASTDTQYF.

The V call is TRBV7-2, the J call TRBJ2-5; no reliable D call. Germline CDR1 and CDR2: SGHTA and FQGNSA. The CDR3 contains 16 residues. Trimming removed 1 base at V and 2 bases at J, with 14 bases between. The CDR3 region is CASSLVGSLVQETQYF. CDR3 coding DNA: TGTGCCAGCAGCTTAGTGGGTTCGCTAGTTCAAGAGACCCAGTACTTC.

The V gene is TRBV28, the J gene TRBJ2-7; D unclear. In germline, CDR1 is MDHEN, CDR2 SYDVKM. Trimming cost V 2 bases and J 7 bases, with 9 bases left between them. The CDR3 extends over 12 amino acids. The CDR3 region has the DNA TGTGCCAGCAGTTTAAACAACGGGGAGCAGTACGTC. Amino acid sequence: CASSLNNGEQYV.

This clone was detected only a few times. The chain joins TRBV29-1 to TRBJ2-2, with D perhaps TRBD1 (6 bases). Deletions cut 5 bases from V and 2 bases from J, with 12 bases between. Germline V gene data show CDR1 as SQVTM and CDR2 as ANQGSEA. The CDR3 consists of 14 residues. CDR3 in DNA: TGCAGCGTTTCCACACAGGGTAACACCGGGGAGCTGTTTTTT. This encodes CSVSTQGNTGELFF.

This CDR3 is CASRPTSQPQHF. For the CDR3, the DNA is TGTGCCAGCAGGCCGACAAGCCAGCCCCAGCATTTT. The rearrangement uses TRBV28 and TRBJ1-5; D ambiguous. The germline V and J ends were trimmed by 6 bases and 7 bases, with 10 bases remaining between them. CDR3 length equals 12 residues. Germline V lookup: CDR1 MDHEN, CDR2 SYDVKM.

In this sample, this clone turned up once. This chain uses TRBV5-1 with TRBJ2-1, with a tentative D call TRBD1 (5 bases). CDR1 and CDR2 (germline): SGHRS, YFSETQ. The length of the CDR3 is 16 residues. Trimming cost V 0 bases and J 3 bases, with 13 bases left between them. DNA for the CDR3: TGCGCCAGCAGCTTGGCCCCAGGGAACCTCTACAATGAGCAGTTCTTC. This translates into CASSLAPGNLYNEQFF.

There are a few counts of this clone. The chain carries TRBV28 and TRBJ1-2; a weak D match, TRBD1 (5 bases). The CDR3 loop spans 18 amino acids. Trimming took 5 bases from V and 0 from J, leaving 22 bases between them. Germline V gives CDR1 MDHEN, CDR2 SYDVKM. CDR3 region: CASSPPVREEPSNYGYTF. In nucleotides, the CDR3 is TGTGCCAGCAGTCCCCCGGTCAGGGAGGAACCTTCTAACTATGGCTACACCTTC.

V usage is TRBV10-3 and J usage is TRBJ2-1; TRBD1 or TRBD2 may be the D gene (5 bases each). Deletions cut 7 bases from V and 10 bases from J, with 23 bases between. CDR3 length: 15 amino acids. The germline gives CDR1 ENHRY, CDR2 SYGVKD. In DNA form, the CDR3 reads TGTGCCATCACCACGGGTGGGGGTATCCCCGGGGAGCAGTTCTTC. It encodes CAITTGGGIPGEQFF.

The V gene is TRBV2, the J gene TRBJ1-3; 7 bases match TRBD1. The ends lost 2 bases at V and 8 bases at J; junction bases unmatched: 6. The CDR3 has 14 amino acids. CDR1 and CDR2 from the germline V gene are SNHLY and FYNNEI. This chain's CDR3 is CASSELAGGDTIYF. Here the CDR3 DNA reads TGTGCCAGCAGTGAATTGGCAGGGGGAGACACCATATATTTT.

This chain joins TRBV12-3 or TRBV12-4 and TRBJ2-5; TRBD1 agrees at 7 bases. With V trimmed by 3 bases and J by 3 bases, 1 base remained unmatched. The CDR3 sequence is 13 residues long. This CDR3 is CASSLTGKETQYF. The CDR3 DNA is TGTGCCAGCAGTTTGACAGGGAAAGAGACCCAGTACTTC.

Points on this clone: The junction and the germline gene differ at one end; a read error may be behind it. The chain combines TRBV3-1 (or the pseudogene TRBV3-2) with TRBJ1-1, with D maybe TRBD1 (6 bases). The CDR3 is 11 residues long. Germline CDR1 LGHDT, CDR2 YNNKEL (reference sequence). The CDR3 nucleotides are TGTGCCACCGAGGGGCCCAGGGGACCCATTTTT. Translation: CATEGPRGPIF.

The chain couples TRBV7-8 to TRBJ1-2, with D unresolved. The CDR3 runs 16 residues. From germline, CDR1 is SGHVS and CDR2 FQNEAQ. V was clipped by 1 base and J by 5 bases, with 17 bases between them. CDR3 bases: TGTGCCAGCAGCTTAGGGCCCGACACCCGTGTATATGGCTACACCTTC. Its protein is CASSLGPDTRVYGYTF.

This chain connects TRBV11-2 to TRBJ2-5; D perhaps matches TRBD1 (5 bases). The CDR3 has 15 amino acids. Between the trimmed V and J ends, which lost 4 bases and 3 bases, there was a span of 15 bases. The V gene's germline CDR1 is SGHAT and CDR2 FQNNGV. CDR3 sequence: CASSSRFGAKETQYF. The DNA of the CDR3 is TGTGCCAGCAGCTCCAGGTTTGGGGCCAAAGAGACCCAGTACTTC.

The chain links TRBV7-2 to TRBJ2-7, with D maybe TRBD2 (5 bases). The CDR3 contains 13 residues. Trimming took off 10 bases at V and 0 bases at J, with 13 bases between the two ends. The germline CDR1 and CDR2 sequences are SGHTA and FQGNSA. The CDR3 region is CAIGSKNSYEQYF. CDR3 nucleotides: TGTGCCATAGGGAGCAAAAACTCCTACGAGCAGTACTTC.

This chain uses TRBV7-2 with TRBJ1-2; the match to TRBD1 covers 8 bases. The CDR3 runs to 18 residues. V was pared by 0 bases and J by 5 bases, with 14 bases of the junction left unmatched. Germline CDR1 is SGHTA and CDR2 is FQGNSA. This chain's CDR3 is CASSLAPGGAAGGYGYTF. The CDR3 coding sequence is TGTGCCAGCAGCTTAGCGCCAGGGGGCGCCGCAGGAGGGTATGGCTACACCTTC.

The chain carries TRBV11-2 and TRBJ1-4; TRBD1 matches 8 bases. CDR3 length equals 15 residues. V dropped 4 bases and J dropped 5; count of bases not matched to a gene: 6. CDR1 and CDR2 from the germline V gene are SGHAT and FQNNGV. The CDR3 is CASSSWTGTNEKLFF. The CDR3 DNA sequence: TGTGCCAGCAGCTCGTGGACAGGGACGAATGAAAAACTGTTTTTT.